This is a list of T cell receptor beta chains from one sample in a study of T cells after posttransplantation cyclophosphamide. TCRdb's table, derived via immunoSEQ multiplex PCR, lists solely in-frame clones and lacks some. The sample lists roughly 2,600 clones, about 84% occurring once. Sequenced: CD8+ T cells sorted from PBMCs. The receptors derive from a woman aged 50 to 65 in good health and a related stem cell transplant donor. Each CDR3 is given with its conserved first and last residue. Fields, in order: J gene, D gene, CDR3 length, V gene, CDR3 protein. A D gene is named only where the DNA matches it firmly.

j_gene: TRBJ2-7
d_gene: TRBD2
len: 15
v_gene: TRBV4-2
CDR3aa: CASSQGGGPAYEQYF

j_gene: TRBJ2-7
d_gene: TRBD2
len: 13
v_gene: TRBV2
CDR3aa: CASRAGEPYEQYF

j_gene: TRBJ1-5
d_gene: -
len: 16
v_gene: TRBV6-7
CDR3aa: CASSYSLQGSGQPQHF

j_gene: TRBJ2-7
d_gene: TRBD2
len: 15
v_gene: TRBV6-1
CDR3aa: CASSEGLAGSYEQYF

j_gene: TRBJ1-6
d_gene: -
len: 15
v_gene: TRBV19
CDR3aa: CASSPYQGSNSPLHF

j_gene: TRBJ1-1
d_gene: -
len: 13
v_gene: TRBV7-9
CDR3aa: CASSQDRYTEAFF

j_gene: TRBJ1-1
d_gene: TRBD1
len: 16
v_gene: TRBV29-1
CDR3aa: CSVERRDRRFRSEAFF

j_gene: TRBJ1-1
d_gene: -
len: 14
v_gene: TRBV7-9
CDR3aa: CASSSQGVDTEAFF

j_gene: -
d_gene: -
len: 14
v_gene: TRBV9
CDR3aa: CASSPPQGSYEQYF

j_gene: TRBJ1-1
d_gene: -
len: 14
v_gene: TRBV6-5
CDR3aa: CASSRAMGGTEAFF

j_gene: TRBJ2-1
d_gene: TRBD1
len: 16
v_gene: TRBV5-6
CDR3aa: CASSFPQTGGKNEQFF

j_gene: TRBJ2-1
d_gene: -
len: 14
v_gene: TRBV19
CDR3aa: CASSIGDTYNEQFF

j_gene: TRBJ2-2
d_gene: -
len: 12
v_gene: TRBV6-5
CDR3aa: CASSLNTGELFF

j_gene: TRBJ2-1
d_gene: TRBD2
len: 17
v_gene: TRBV7-9
CDR3aa: CASSKGTSGSWYNEQFF

j_gene: TRBJ1-5
d_gene: TRBD1
len: 15
v_gene: TRBV7-9
CDR3aa: CASSSTGTGAQPQHF

j_gene: TRBJ1-3
d_gene: -
len: 15
v_gene: TRBV9
CDR3aa: CASKDDTSPGNTIYF

j_gene: TRBJ1-2
d_gene: -
len: 13
v_gene: TRBV5-4
CDR3aa: CASSEDRGYGYTF

j_gene: TRBJ1-2
d_gene: -
len: 14
v_gene: TRBV6-5
CDR3aa: CACGPVKGDYGYTF

j_gene: TRBJ2-2
d_gene: TRBD2
len: 15
v_gene: TRBV7-8
CDR3aa: CASSSPAGGTGELFF

j_gene: TRBJ2-1
d_gene: TRBD2
len: 18
v_gene: TRBV27
CDR3aa: CASSSVTSTSGFYNEQFF

j_gene: TRBJ2-1
d_gene: TRBD1
len: 15
v_gene: TRBV13
CDR3aa: CASSTRTGAFGEQFF

j_gene: TRBJ2-7
d_gene: -
len: 13
v_gene: TRBV6-5
CDR3aa: CASSYGARYEQYF

j_gene: TRBJ1-6
d_gene: -
len: 14
v_gene: TRBV7-9
CDR3aa: CASSRRDYNSPLHF

j_gene: TRBJ2-1
d_gene: -
len: 15
v_gene: TRBV10-1
CDR3aa: CASSPTATRENEQFF

j_gene: TRBJ2-1
d_gene: TRBD1
len: 15
v_gene: TRBV9
CDR3aa: CASSGTGQGDNEQFF

j_gene: TRBJ2-7
d_gene: -
len: 12
v_gene: TRBV6-5
CDR3aa: CATTVRGTEQYF

j_gene: TRBJ1-2
d_gene: TRBD1
len: 15
v_gene: TRBV19
CDR3aa: CASSIMGTDNYGYTF

j_gene: TRBJ1-1
d_gene: TRBD1
len: 14
v_gene: TRBV27
CDR3aa: CASSITTGGTEAFF

j_gene: TRBJ2-1
d_gene: TRBD1
len: 14
v_gene: TRBV27
CDR3aa: CASSPGTGYNEQFF

j_gene: TRBJ2-5
d_gene: TRBD1
len: 16
v_gene: TRBV6-1
CDR3aa: CASSETSGTGSETQYF

j_gene: TRBJ1-1
d_gene: -
len: 13
v_gene: TRBV10-1
CDR3aa: CASRDSSNTEAFF

j_gene: TRBJ2-1
d_gene: -
len: 13
v_gene: TRBV11-2
CDR3aa: CASSLAMYNEQFF

j_gene: TRBJ2-7
d_gene: -
len: 12
v_gene: TRBV27
CDR3aa: CASTTSSYEQYF

j_gene: TRBJ1-4
d_gene: -
len: 14
v_gene: TRBV4-2
CDR3aa: CASSSWGVDEKLFF

j_gene: TRBJ2-6
d_gene: -
len: 14
v_gene: TRBV30
CDR3aa: CAWSEDIGANVLTF

j_gene: TRBJ2-7
d_gene: TRBD1
len: 13
v_gene: TRBV29-1
CDR3aa: CSIRTGEAYEQYF

j_gene: TRBJ1-4
d_gene: TRBD1
len: 16
v_gene: TRBV7-2
CDR3aa: CASRTEGGGLNEKLFF

j_gene: TRBJ1-5
d_gene: TRBD1
len: 15
v_gene: TRBV29-1
CDR3aa: CSVSSGTGVSQPQHF

j_gene: TRBJ2-3
d_gene: -
len: 16
v_gene: TRBV4-1
CDR3aa: CASSQDLAANTDTQYF

j_gene: TRBJ1-1
d_gene: TRBD1
len: 12
v_gene: TRBV2
CDR3aa: CARGTANTEAFF

j_gene: TRBJ2-1
d_gene: TRBD1
len: 15
v_gene: TRBV6-5
CDR3aa: CASSLGQPARDEQFF

j_gene: TRBJ2-7
d_gene: TRBD2
len: 15
v_gene: TRBV6-5
CDR3aa: CASSYGIAGPFEQYF

j_gene: TRBJ1-1
d_gene: -
len: 13
v_gene: TRBV13
CDR3aa: CASGGDSDTEAFF

j_gene: TRBJ2-1
d_gene: TRBD2
len: 13
v_gene: TRBV27
CDR3aa: CASSTIGGNEQFF

j_gene: TRBJ1-1
d_gene: -
len: 14
v_gene: TRBV27
CDR3aa: CASSLYPGLTEAFF